The next 3 T cell receptor beta chains were all read from a single sample in a study of chemoradiotherapy in HPV16-positive cancers. Data came from immunoSEQ multiplex PCR; TCRdb stores just in-frame clones and leaves some out. Of more than 20,000 clones listed, 70% to 90% are singletons. Sequencing used blood, obtained from a patient who underwent chemoradiotherapy. All receptors derive from a human donor with HPV-associated anogenital cancer.

The CDR3, as DNA: TGCGCCAGCAGTGAGTCTACTGGCGTAAAAGATACGCAGTATTTT. Translation: CASSESTGVKDTQYF. The chain combines TRBV10-1 with TRBJ2-3; D remains ambiguous. V was pared by 0 bases and J by 5 bases, with 12 bases between. The length of the CDR3 is 15 residues. Germline CDR1 WNHNN, CDR2 SYGVQD (reference sequence).

The rearrangement joins TRBV7-2 to TRBJ2-2; the match to TRBD2 covers 9 bases. Germline values: CDR1 SGHTA, CDR2 FQGNSA. This CDR3 has 16 amino acids. V lost 0 bases, J lost 4 bases, and 3 bases stayed unmatched. CDR3 bases: TGTGCCAGCAGCTTAGCTCCTAGCGGGGTCACCGGGGAGCTGTTTTTT. Residues: CASSLAPSGVTGELFF.

There are a few counts of this clone. The chain joins TRBV5-4 to TRBJ2-7; weak D call: TRBD2 (5 bases). Deletions cut 0 bases from V and 5 bases from J, with 12 bases between. Germline V CDR1 and CDR2: SGHNT, YYREEE (reference sequence). The CDR3 runs to 14 residues. The CDR3 coding sequence is TGTGCCAGCAGCTTGGCCGGGGAAAGCCACGAGCAGTACTTC. Encoded protein: CASSLAGESHEQYF. The variable domain in full, completed from reference TRBV5-4 and TRBJ2-7, reads ETGVTQSPTHLIKTRGQQVTLRCSSQSGHNTVSWYQQALGQGPQFIFQYYREEENGRGNFPPRFSGLQFPNYSSELNVNALELDDSALYLCASSLAGESHEQYFGPGTRLTVT.